This T cell receptor (beta chain) was sequenced for a study of blood T cell repertoires in COVID-19. Libraries were prepared by immunoSEQ multiplex PCR; TCRdb keeps only in-frame clonotypes and omits some of them. The sample holds about 160,000 clones; approximately 82% are singletons and the top ten take around a sixth. The V gene end was trimmed by 5 bases and the J gene end by 14 bases; junction bases not matched to a gene: 3. There are 11 residues in the CDR3. From germline, CDR1 is LNHDA and CDR2 SQIVND (reference sequence). This clonotype was sampled from a man aged 60-69 years who had recovered from COVID-19. V usage is TRBV19 and J usage is TRBJ1-6, with TRBD1 matching over 7 bases. What was sequenced was PBMCs or T cells enriched from blood (not recorded which). The CDR3 bases are TGTGCCAGTAGTTTACAGGGGACCCTCCACTTT. This encodes CASSLQGTLHF. Full variable domain (rest looked up from reference TRBV19 and TRBJ1-6): DGGITQSPKYLFRKEGQNVTLSCEQNLNHDAMYWYRQDPGQGLRLIYYSQIVNDFQKGDIAEGYSVSREKKESFPLTVTSAQKNPTAFYLCASSLQGTLHFGNGTRLTVT.